These 13 T cell receptor beta chains originate from one sample sequenced in a study of Ad26.COV2.S vaccination and SARS-CoV-2 variants. Treatment specified: some 19 received Ad26.COV2.S at low or high dose, single or two shots; several received placebo; per-sample allocation not given. Collection of samples fell on day 63 after the first vaccine or placebo injection. Data came from immunoSEQ multiplex PCR; TCRdb stores just in-frame clones and leaves some out. Of 300,000 to 400,000 clones listed, around 84% were seen once; the top ten hold 1.9%. Sequenced here: peripheral blood, sampled in a trial of Ad26.COV2.S vaccine versus placebo. Receptor source: a person between 18 and 59 years old who received the Ad26.COV2.S COVID-19 vaccine or a placebo.

The gene calls are TRBV6-2 or TRBV6-3 and TRBJ2-3, with D hard to call. This CDR3 is 14 amino acids long. V lost 2 bases and J 0 bases, leaving 6 bases between the germline ends. Germline CDR1 is MNHEY and CDR2 is SVGEGT. The CDR3 bases are TGTGCCAGCAGTTACACCGATAGCACAGATACGCAGTATTTT. As protein: CASSYTDSTDTQYF.

This sequence joins TRBV14 and TRBJ2-3; TRBD2 matches 10 bases. CDR1 is SGHDN and CDR2 is FVKESK in the germline V gene. This CDR3 contains 16 residues. Trimming cost V 7 bases and J 0 bases; bases outside gene matches: 7. The CDR3: CASNLAGDPSTDTQYF. As DNA, the CDR3 is TGTGCCAGCAATCTAGCGGGGGACCCTAGCACAGATACGCAGTATTTT.

The chain has TRBV6-6 and TRBJ2-7; the D call may be TRBD1 or TRBD2 (6 bases each). V lost 7 bases and J lost 4, with 11 bases in between. Germline lookup yields CDR1 MNHNY and CDR2 SVGAGI (reference sequence). The CDR3 contains 12 residues. The CDR3: CASNGGRYEQYF. The CDR3, as DNA: TGTGCCAGCAATGGGGGGCGTTACGAGCAGTACTTC.

The chain couples TRBV7-2 to TRBJ2-1; TRBD2 matches 14 bases. Germline values: CDR1 SGHTA, CDR2 FQGNSA. V lost 8 bases, J lost 11 bases, and 8 bases stayed unmatched. This CDR3 region has 14 residues. The chain's CDR3 is CASSVRTSGGKQFF. The CDR3 nucleotides read TGTGCCAGCTCCGTCCGGACTAGCGGGGGGAAGCAGTTCTTC.

This chain connects TRBV30 to TRBJ1-1; D ambiguous. CDR3 size: 13 residues. Germline V gene sequence: CDR1 GTSNPN, CDR2 SVGIG (reference sequence). V dropped 2 bases and J dropped 1 base, with 8 bases sitting between them. DNA for the CDR3: TGTGCCTGGAGTCCACGGGGGAACACTGAAGCTTTCTTT. It is translated as CAWSPRGNTEAFF.

CDR3 amino acids: CASSQVAVSGQNTGELFF. The CDR3 bases are TGCGCCAGCAGCCAAGTTGCTGTCAGCGGGCAGAACACCGGGGAGCTGTTTTTT. V usage is TRBV4-3 and J usage is TRBJ2-2, with D possibly matching TRBD2 (6 bases). Germline V gene lookup returns CDR1 LGHNA and CDR2 YSLEER. The CDR3 extends over 18 amino acids. Trimming left V 1 base short and J 1 base short, with 16 bases between.

V and J are TRBV7-3 and TRBJ2-5, with D perhaps matching TRBD2 (6 bases). The germline V gene encodes CDR1 SGHTA and CDR2 FQGTGA. V lost 3 bases and J lost 2, with 10 bases in between. CDR3 length: 14 residues. CDR3: CASSLGGRQETQYF. CDR3 sequence (DNA): TGTGCCAGCAGCTTGGGGGGACGACAAGAGACCCAGTACTTC.

The chain employs TRBV6-2 or TRBV6-3 and TRBJ2-6; D is uncertain. Trimming stripped 5 bases from V and 0 bases from J, with 20 bases between. The CDR3 has 19 amino acids. Looked up from germline, CDR1 is MNHEY and CDR2 is SVGEGT. The CDR3 region is CASSRTPLLALSGANVLTF. CDR3 nucleotide sequence: TGTGCCAGCAGTCGGACCCCCCTCTTGGCCCTCTCTGGGGCCAACGTCCTGACTTTC.

The chain employs TRBV27 and TRBJ1-2, with 8 bases that match TRBD1. This CDR3 contains 15 residues. Germline assignment: CDR1 MNHEY and CDR2 SMNVEV (reference sequence). Trimming took 4 bases from V and 7 from J; bases not matched to a gene: 11. The CDR3 sequence: CASSSRTGTSAGYTF. The CDR3 region has the DNA TGTGCCAGCAGTTCTAGGACAGGGACCTCCGCTGGCTACACCTTC.

The V and J genes are TRBV7-2 and TRBJ1-5; no reliable D call. The CDR3 is 13 residues long. CDR1 is SGHTA, CDR2 FQGNSA, per germline. Trimming left V 5 bases short and J 4 bases short, with 9 bases between. CDR3 nucleotide sequence: TGTGCCAGCAGCCTCTCCATGAATCAGCCCCAGCATTTT. Amino acid sequence: CASSLSMNQPQHF.

The rearrangement joins TRBV30 to TRBJ1-1; possibly TRBD1 for D (6 bases). V lost 3 bases and J 4 bases, leaving 18 bases between the germline ends. Germline V gene lookup returns CDR1 GTSNPN and CDR2 SVGIG (reference sequence). The CDR3 is 15 residues long. CDR3 residues: CAWRQTGSGITEAFF. CDR3 DNA sequence: TGTGCCTGGAGACAAACAGGGTCAGGTATCACTGAAGCTTTCTTT.

The chain has TRBV7-2 and TRBJ1-4; TRBD1 matches 9 bases. Germline values: CDR1 SGHTA, CDR2 FQGNSA. J was trimmed by 8 bases and V by 5 bases; bases with no gene match: 12. CDR3 length: 16 amino acids. CDR3 amino acids: CASSPKVGTGREKLFF. The CDR3 coding sequence is TGTGCCAGCAGCCCAAAGGTCGGGACAGGGAGGGAAAAACTGTTTTTT. Looking up the rest from reference TRBV7-2 and TRBJ1-4 gives the full variable domain: GAGVSQSPSNKVTEKGKDVELRCDPISGHTALYWYRQSLGQGLEFLIYFQGNSAPDKSGLPSDRFSAERTGGSVSTLTIQRTQQEDSAVYLCASSPKVGTGREKLFFGSGTQLSVL.

The rearrangement links TRBV20-1 to TRBJ2-7; a possible D gene is TRBD1 (5 bases). The CDR3 is 11 residues long. Per the germline V gene, CDR1 is DFQATT and CDR2 is SNEGSKA (reference sequence). V was trimmed by 6 bases and J by 3 bases, leaving 9 bases between them. The DNA for the CDR3 is TGCAGTGCCACGGACAACTACGAGCAGTACTTC. This gives the protein CSATDNYEQYF.